A single sample gave rise to the 16 T cell receptor beta chains below, sequenced in a study of blood T cell repertoires in COVID-19. This table comes from immunoSEQ multiplex PCR, and its TCRdb copy is limited to in-frame clones, with some not included. The data hold some 99,000 clones, with roughly 80% observed a single time. Material for sequencing was peripheral blood. These receptors all stem from a woman aged 80 or over with acute or convalescent COVID-19.

CDR3 amino acids: CASSSGGANTGELFF. DNA for the CDR3: TGCGCCAGCAGTTCTGGGGGCGCGAACACCGGGGAGCTGTTTTTT. The chain is built from TRBV10-1 and TRBJ2-2, with TRBD1 as a possible D gene (6 bases). Between the trimmed V and J ends, which lost 5 bases and 0 bases, there was a span of 10 bases. This CDR3 region has 15 residues. Germline CDR1 WNHNN, CDR2 SYGVQD (reference sequence).

The chain recombines TRBV7-9 with TRBJ2-7, with 9 positions matching TRBD1. The CDR3 runs 15 residues. The J segment lost 6 bases and the V segment lost 5 bases, leaving 11 bases of the junction unmatched. Germline lookup yields CDR1 SEHNR and CDR2 FQNEAQ (reference sequence). CDR3 residues: CASSPTDRGSVEQYF. Written as DNA, the CDR3 is TGTGCCAGCAGCCCAACGGACAGGGGATCGGTCGAGCAGTACTTC.

The chain has TRBV7-2 and TRBJ1-5; no reliable D call. The CDR3 has 15 amino acids. CDR1 SGHTA and CDR2 FQGNSA come from the germline V gene. V was trimmed by 5 bases and J by 1 base, leaving 12 bases between them. The CDR3 sequence is CASSEGLRSNQPQHF. The CDR3 region has the DNA TGTGCCAGCAGCGAGGGTTTAAGGAGCAATCAGCCCCAGCATTTT.

This clone was seen once. The chain couples TRBV18 to TRBJ1-2; 7 bases map to TRBD1. This CDR3 is 15 amino acids long. J gave up 5 bases and V 2 bases, and 8 bases lay outside the gene matches. Germline loops: CDR1 KGHSH, CDR2 LQKENI. The CDR3 reads CASSPEGWDSYGYTF. The CDR3 coding sequence is TGTGCCAGCTCACCAGAAGGTTGGGACAGTTATGGCTACACCTTC.

The chain joins TRBV30 to TRBJ2-2, with D possibly being TRBD2 (6 bases). The CDR3 totals 13 residues. Germline V gives CDR1 GTSNPN, CDR2 SVGIG (reference sequence). Trimming shortened V by 5 bases and J by 4 bases, and 11 bases separated the two germline ends. CDR3 DNA: TGTGCCTGGGGAGGGCCGTCCACCGGGGAGCTGTTTTTT. This sequence encodes CAWGGPSTGELFF.

The chain employs TRBV29-1 and TRBJ2-2, with 13 bases identical to TRBD2. Germline V gene lookup returns CDR1 SQVTM and CDR2 ANQGSEA. The CDR3 totals 14 residues. V trimming: 4 bases; J trimming: 5 bases; junction bases outside the gene matches: 1. As DNA, the CDR3 is TGCAGCGTTGTGACTAGCGGGGGGACCGGGGAGCTGTTTTTT. It yields the protein CSVVTSGGTGELFF.

This sequence joins TRBV6-2 or TRBV6-3 and TRBJ2-1, with TRBD1 matching over 7 bases. CDR3 length: 15 amino acids. Germline CDR1 is MNHEY and CDR2 is SVGEGT. J gave up 6 bases and V 4 bases, and 9 bases lay outside the gene matches. CDR3 sequence (DNA): TGTGCCAGCAGTTCCCCGGGGACAGTGGCCAATGAGCAGTTCTTC. Translation: CASSSPGTVANEQFF.

V usage is TRBV7-2 and J usage is TRBJ1-6, with unresolved D. This CDR3 has 14 residues. The ends were cut back, 2 bases at V and 7 bases at J, with 9 bases in the middle. Per the germline V gene, CDR1 is SGHTA and CDR2 is FQGNSA. The CDR3 spells CASSLSQPNSPLHF. CDR3 DNA sequence: TGTGCCAGCAGCTTATCACAGCCGAATTCACCCCTCCACTTT.

The chain combines TRBV11-2 with TRBJ1-2; D is ambiguous. The CDR3 totals 13 residues. Trimming took 6 bases from V and 4 from J, leaving 12 bases between them. The V gene's germline CDR1 is SGHAT and CDR2 FQNNGV. The DNA for the CDR3 is TGTGCCAGCAGTCCAGGCCTTTCCTATGGCTACACCTTC. Its protein is CASSPGLSYGYTF. Full variable domain (outside the CDR3, taken from reference TRBV11-2 and TRBJ1-2): EAGVAQSPRYKIIEKRQSVAFWCNPISGHATLYWYQQILGQGPKLLIQFQNNGVVDDSQLPKDRFSAERLKGVDSTLKIQPAKLEDSAVYLCASSPGLSYGYTFGSGTRLTVV.

The chain couples TRBV19 to TRBJ2-7, with D possibly being TRBD1 (6 bases). This CDR3 is built from 12 residues. The germline CDR1 and CDR2 sequences are LNHDA and SQIVND (reference sequence). V was cut by 7 bases and J by 4 bases, with 11 bases left in between. The CDR3 protein is CASNTQGYEQYV. The CDR3 nucleotides are TGTGCCAGTAACACACAGGGTTACGAGCAGTACGTC.

This clone appeared a few times. The CDR3 here is CASSWGTSGGPNTGELFF. CDR3 DNA: TGCGCCAGCAGCTGGGGGACTAGCGGGGGCCCGAACACCGGGGAGCTGTTTTTT. J is TRBJ2-2 and V is TRBV5-1, with 14 bases fitting TRBD2. After removal of 3 bases from V and 0 bases from J, the junction contained 4 bases not matched to a gene. The CDR3 totals 18 residues. Germline V CDR1 and CDR2: SGHRS, YFSETQ.

The rearrangement uses TRBV4-2 and TRBJ1-5; 9 nucleotides match TRBD1. Germline lookup yields CDR1 LGHNA and CDR2 YNFKEQ. V trimming: 0 bases; J trimming: 7 bases; junction bases outside the gene matches: 10. The length of the CDR3 is 17 residues. CDR3 sequence: CASSQDLRQGEVQPQHF. The DNA of the CDR3 is TGTGCCAGCAGCCAAGATTTACGACAGGGGGAGGTGCAGCCCCAGCATTTT.

The chain combines TRBV5-1 with TRBJ2-3, with 8 bases lining up with TRBD1. The V gene end was trimmed by 4 bases and the J gene end by 2 bases; junction bases not matched to a gene: 6. The CDR3 runs 15 residues. The germline CDR1 and CDR2 sequences are SGHRS and YFSETQ. The CDR3 is CASSTGQAITDTQYF. The CDR3 region has the DNA TGCGCCAGCAGCACGGGACAGGCCATCACAGATACGCAGTATTTT.

The chain uses TRBV19 and TRBJ1-2; 7 bases map to TRBD1. Germline V lookup: CDR1 LNHDA, CDR2 SQIVND (reference sequence). The J segment lost 6 bases and the V segment lost 7 bases, leaving 2 bases of the junction unmatched. This CDR3 has 11 amino acids. The CDR3 loop is CASNQGDGYTF. The CDR3 DNA is TGTGCCAGTAACCAGGGGGATGGCTACACCTTC.

The chain couples TRBV6-6 to TRBJ1-1; no definite D call. V shed 0 bases and J shed 7 bases, with 12 bases lying between them. Germline-derived CDR1 and CDR2 are MNHNY and SVGAGI (reference sequence). The CDR3 loop spans 14 amino acids. The CDR3: CASSYSIEAGEAFF. DNA for the CDR3: TGTGCCAGCAGTTACTCGATCGAGGCCGGTGAAGCTTTCTTT.

This clone was recorded a few times. This chain joins TRBV18 and TRBJ2-5, with 7 bases that match TRBD2. V shed 6 bases, J shed 2 bases, and the junction held 12 bases outside the gene matches. The length of the CDR3 is 16 residues. Germline V gene data show CDR1 as KGHSH and CDR2 as LQKENI. The CDR3 protein is CASSDDRGVPQETQYF. The CDR3 nucleotides read TGTGCCAGCTCCGACGATCGGGGGGTCCCACAAGAGACCCAGTACTTC.